Sequencing of this T cell receptor (beta chain) was carried out in a study of T cell responses to AZD1222 COVID-19 vaccine. Study observations and caveats: Donors were chiefly white British, with a greater number of females, and clonal diversity was perhaps underestimated. Spike-specific TCR breadth and depth were elevated following two AZD1222 doses. Unmutated variant regions are reportedly the target of nearly half of TCRs that are spike-specific. Only a handful of AZD1222 recipients, several in all, had baseline seropositivity.

Trimming stripped 6 bases from V and 4 bases from J, with 17 bases between. The CDR3 is made up of 15 amino acids. Germline assignment: CDR1 MDHEN and CDR2 SYDVKM. Data came from immunoSEQ multiplex PCR; TCRdb stores just in-frame clones and leaves some out. The sample has some 130,000 clones, approximately 90% seen once. Regarding this clone: Its target is unknown.

This chain connects TRBV28 to TRBJ2-3; a possible D gene is TRBD1 (6 bases). The source material was peripheral blood, sampled on day 0 of AZD1222 vaccination. This TCR came from an adult in good health. CDR3 loop: CASRYRVMRSDTQYF. DNA for the CDR3: TGTGCCAGCAGGTACAGGGTCATGCGTTCAGATACGCAGTATTTT.